Below, 5 T cell receptor beta chains from the same sample are listed, as sequenced in a study of T cell repertoires in cytomegalovirus infection (dated by TCRdb to the late 2010s). Antigen specificity for these receptors is unknown. Reading the label with the study, this specimen's treatment or condition is: in vitro stimulation with specific CMV peptide epitopes to enrich CMV-specific T cells. The data were produced on an Illumina HiSeq 1500. TCRdb itself trimmed the public reads at Q25 with fastp, ran MiXCR and retained productive beta chains. All rows with the same CDR3 protein become a single entry with the most common DNA and genes. For this sample there are roughly 280,000 distinct CDR3 sequences; 20% to 25% appear just once. The ten biggest clones cover approximately 19% of the sample. The sample here was cultured PBMCs, taken from culture after CMV antigen stimulation. These receptors all come from a human donor in good health (CMV status not recorded). Some clones in this sample may be carry-over from other donors' samples.

This clonotype was observed at least ten times. This sequence joins TRBV12-5 and TRBJ2-2; the match to TRBD1 covers 9 bases. Trimming took 5 bases from V and 4 from J; bases not matched to a gene: 8. The CDR3 is 16 amino acids. Germline CDR1 LGHNT, CDR2 FRNRAP. The chain's CDR3 is CASGPPGTGLTGELFF. In DNA form, the CDR3 reads TGTGCTAGTGGTCCCCCCGGGACAGGGCTCACCGGGGAGCTGTTTTTT. Supplemented by reference TRBV12-5 and TRBJ2-2, the full variable domain reads DARVTQTPRHKVTEMGQEVTMRCQPILGHNTVFWYRQTMMQGLELLAYFRNRAPLDDSGMPKDRFSAEMPDATLATLKIQPSEPRDSAVYFCASGPPGTGLTGELFFGEGSRLTVL.

This clonotype is termed medium-sized. This chain joins TRBV7-2 and TRBJ1-5, with D hard to call. Germline V gene sequence: CDR1 SGHTA, CDR2 FQGNSA. V was shortened by 3 bases and J by 8 bases, with 14 bases between the two germline ends. This CDR3 is built from 14 residues. CDR3 DNA: TGTGCCAGCAGCTTCGAAAGGGTTGGAGAGCCCCAGCATTTT. It encodes CASSFERVGEPQHF.

This clonotype was counted only a few times. This rearrangement joins TRBV20-1 to TRBJ2-1; 10 nucleotides line up with TRBD2. Germline CDR1 is DFQATT and CDR2 is SNEGSKA (reference sequence). After removal of 3 bases from V and 8 bases from J, the junction contained 13 bases not matched to a gene. CDR3 length: 16 residues. CDR3 DNA: TGCAGTGCTAGTAGAGGACGAGCGGGAGGGCCGGATGAGCAGTTCTTC. Protein: CSASRGRAGGPDEQFF.

J is TRBJ1-2 and V is TRBV6-2 or TRBV6-3, with a tentative D call TRBD1 (5 bases). Trimming took off 2 bases at V and 8 bases at J, with 15 bases between the two ends. CDR1 is MNHEY and CDR2 is SVGEGT in the germline V gene. The CDR3 has 14 amino acids. CDR3: CASSYLGSGDGYTF. The CDR3 DNA reads TGTGCCAGCAGTTACCTTGGATCCGGGGACGGCTACACCTTC.

This clonotype was detected a few times. This rearrangement joins TRBV27 to TRBJ2-7; 8 bases are a match to TRBD1. The CDR3 covers 15 residues. The junction had 8 bases not matched to a gene; V was cut back by 4 bases and J by 3 bases. CDR1 is MNHEY and CDR2 is SMNVEV in the germline V gene (reference sequence). DNA of the CDR3: TGTGCCAGCAGTTCACCCACAGGGGGGATCTACGAGCAGTACTTC. Translated: CASSSPTGGIYEQYF.